Below, 9 T cell receptor beta chains from the same sample are listed, as sequenced in a study of T cells expressing NK-cell markers. Using the 5' RACE reads, TCRdb records one entry per CDR3 protein without DNA. The sample table includes roughly 390,000 distinct CDR3 sequences. The specimen sequenced was blood T cells: a sorted CD56 or NKG2C T cell subset, CD4+ or CD8+ T cells, or bulk PBMC T cells (not recorded which). These receptors came from a woman aged 45-60 years in good health.

The rearrangement links TRBV6-5 to TRBJ2-2; the TRBD2 assignment by TCRdb is unverifiable without DNA. Germline V gene sequence: CDR1 MNHEY, CDR2 SVGAGI. The CDR3 runs 20 residues. CDR3 in amino acids: CASSYSYPGLAGGNTGELFF.

The chain employs TRBV3-1 and TRBJ2-2; lacking DNA, the TRBD2 call made by TCRdb goes unchecked. The germline V gene has CDR1 LGHDT and CDR2 YNNKEL (reference sequence). The length of the CDR3 is 18 residues. The chain's CDR3 is CASSQGLAGRGNTGELFF.

The chain joins TRBV29-1 to TRBJ2-3; lacking DNA, the TRBD1 call made by TCRdb goes unchecked. The length of the CDR3 is 14 residues. Germline V gene lookup returns CDR1 SQVTM and CDR2 ANQGSEA. The CDR3 region is CSVVSRGGADTQYF.

The chain links TRBV12-3 or TRBV12-4 to TRBJ2-2; checking the TCRdb D call of TRBD1 is not possible without DNA. There are 15 residues in the CDR3. The CDR3 region is CASSLTQGVGGELFF.

J is TRBJ2-7 and V is TRBV7-9. Per germline, CDR1 SEHNR and CDR2 FQNEAQ (reference sequence). CDR3 length equals 14 residues. The CDR3 reads CASSLPAATYEQYF.

The genes are TRBV3-1 and TRBJ1-2. This CDR3 is built from 13 residues. Germline CDR1 is LGHDT and CDR2 is YNNKEL (reference sequence). CDR3: CASSQIANYGYTF.

The chain links TRBV25-1 to TRBJ2-2. The CDR3 runs 13 residues. Germline V gene lookup returns CDR1 MGHDK and CDR2 SYGVNS. CDR3 protein: CASRRDNTGELFF.

CDR3 amino acids: CASSVEPDQPQHF. The chain joins TRBV9 to TRBJ1-5. This CDR3 spans 13 amino acids. Looked up from germline, CDR1 is SGDLS and CDR2 is YYNGEE.

The V and J genes are TRBV6-5 and TRBJ1-5; there is no DNA to check the TCRdb D call of TRBD1. CDR3 length: 13 amino acids. Germline lookup yields CDR1 MNHEY and CDR2 SVGAGI. The CDR3 region is CASSVLGAQPQHF.